This T cell receptor beta chain was found in a study of vaccination effects on CD4 cells after COVID-19. Clones were read by immunoSEQ multiplex PCR, and TCRdb kept only the in-frame ones, dropping some. Of 60,000 to 85,000 clones in the sample, about 67% were seen once. The CDR3 sequence is 14 residues long. Germline V gives CDR1 SGHDT, CDR2 YYEEEE. V lost 0 bases and J 2 bases, leaving 3 bases between the germline ends. Concerning this clone itself: What it recognizes is unknown.

Study conclusions and caveats: Marked clonal contraction of infection- and vaccine-induced clones was seen late after vaccination.

Viral peptide pool expansion of antigen-specific CD4+ T cells preceded sequencing in the ViraFEST assay. CD4+ T cell isolation took place after less than 13 days of culture. As their vaccination, participants received two doses of either BNT162b2 or mRNA-1273. Recipients of the vaccine had no prior SARS-CoV-2 infection and negative nucleocapsid antibodies. On both days 3 and 7, half of the culture medium was replaced with IL-2 medium. The sample here was CD4+ T cells from PBMCs cultured with HCoV-229E spike peptides, taken after COVID-19 vaccination. V is TRBV5-6 and J is TRBJ2-6; D is uncertain. The clonotype was recovered from a human donor who received a COVID-19 vaccine. CDR3 bases: TGTGCCAGCAGCTTGGATCCTGGGGCCAACGTCCTGACTTTC. Its protein product is CASSLDPGANVLTF.